This is a list of T cell receptor beta chains from one sample in a study of blood T cells in healthy people across ages. TCRdb analysed the 5' RACE reads with MiXCR anew, one entry per CDR3 protein. The data hold about 1.7 million distinct CDR3 sequences, with about 30% observed a single time. Material: blood. These receptors came from a woman aged 25 to 45 in good health. The CDR3 runs from the conserved cysteine through the conserved F or W. A D gene is named only where the DNA matches it firmly. Only part of the rows carry a size: once, few, many, or a class if the clone is expanded.

d_call,j_call,clone_size,v_call,cdr3_aa,cdr3_nt
-,TRBJ1-5,-,TRBV10-3,CAIRERQENQPQHF,TGTGCCATCAGGGAACGGCAGGAGAATCAGCCCCAGCATTTT
TRBD2,TRBJ2-1,once,TRBV12-3/TRBV12-4,CASKIIAGGPGNEQFF,TGTGCCAGCAAAATAATAGCGGGAGGGCCGGGAAATGAGCAGTTCTTC
-,TRBJ2-1,-,TRBV7-9,CASSLVIGPQETQFF,TGTGCCAGCAGCTTAGTAATCGGACCCCAAGAGACACAGTTCTTC
-,TRBJ1-4,-,TRBV29-1,CSVTPGALGGEKLFF,TGCAGCGTTACTCCGGGTGCACTAGGGGGTGAAAAACTGTTTTTT
-,TRBJ2-7,many,TRBV4-1,CASSQAVQAIREQYF,TGCGCCAGCAGCCAAGCTGTACAGGCTATCCGCGAGCAGTACTTC
-,TRBJ1-1,-,TRBV4-3,CASSQDTGRGAFF,TGCGCCAGCAGCCAAGATACTGGCAGAGGGGCTTTCTTT
TRBD2,TRBJ2-7,-,TRBV7-2,CASRPAGGSREQYF,TGTGCCAGCAGACCAGCGGGAGGGAGCCGCGAGCAGTACTTC
-,TRBJ2-7,-,TRBV28,CASSLEEGARYEQYF,TGTGCCAGCAGTCTCGAGGAGGGGGCGAGATACGAGCAGTACTTC
-,TRBJ1-2,-,TRBV6-6,CASRYRDLNRPLGYTF,TGTGCCAGCAGATACCGGGACTTAAACAGGCCCTTAGGCTACACCTTC
TRBD2,TRBJ2-7,few,TRBV7-9,CASSLGLAGASCEQYF,TGTGCCAGCAGCTTAGGACTAGCGGGAGCCTCCTGCGAGCAGTACTTC
TRBD1,TRBJ1-6,once,TRBV20-1,CSARRGDRSLDSPLHF,TGCAGTGCTAGAAGGGGGGACAGGAGCCTCGATTCACCCCTCCACTTT
-,TRBJ2-1,-,TRBV6-2/TRBV6-3,CASSYVRGSYNEQFF,TGTGCCAGCAGTTACGTGAGGGGATCCTACAATGAGCAGTTCTTC
-,TRBJ1-5,many,TRBV6-6,CASIADGFNNQPQHF,TGTGCCAGCATAGCGGACGGGTTTAACAATCAGCCCCAGCATTTT
-,TRBJ1-1,-,TRBV15,CATSTPASGQAFF,TGTGCCACCAGCACACCAGCATCCGGGCAGGCTTTCTTT
-,TRBJ2-3,few,TRBV7-9,CAGSLAGTDTQYF,TGTGCCGGCAGCTTAGCTGGGACAGATACGCAGTATTTT
TRBD1,TRBJ2-7,few,TRBV6-6,CASSFGQGNYEQYF,TGTGCCAGCAGTTTCGGACAGGGCAACTACGAGCAGTACTTC
-,TRBJ2-4,-,TRBV6-6,CASSPFSGAQYF,TGTGCCAGCAGTCCCTTCAGTGGAGCCCAGTACTTC
-,TRBJ1-5,-,TRBV5-1,CASSFDSVNQPQHF,TGCGCCAGCAGCTTCGATTCCGTTAATCAGCCCCAGCATTTT
-,TRBJ2-3,few,TRBV9,CASSDNQRYTDTQYF,TGTGCCAGCAGCGACAACCAACGCTACACAGATACGCAGTATTTT
TRBD2,TRBJ2-3,-,TRBV4-1,CASSSDRPGRGRAGRADTQYF,TGCGCCAGCAGCTCAGACCGGCCCGGGCGCGGGCGAGCCGGGAGGGCCGATACGCAGTATTTT
TRBD2,TRBJ2-3,many,TRBV7-2,CASSSLAGPDTQYF,TGTGCCAGCAGCTCGCTAGCGGGCCCAGATACGCAGTATTTT
-,TRBJ2-1,few,TRBV14,CASSPGGALNEQFF,TGTGCCAGCAGCCCTGGGGGGGCCCTGAATGAGCAGTTCTTC
TRBD2,TRBJ2-1,few,TRBV11-2,CASSSSGRLTYNEQFF,TGTGCCAGCAGCTCCAGCGGGAGACTCACCTACAATGAGCAGTTCTTC
-,TRBJ1-2,-,TRBV10-2,CASTRQGSSGYTF,TGCGCCAGCACCAGGCAGGGGAGTTCGGGCTACACCTTC
-,TRBJ2-5,-,TRBV24-1,CATSDSQGTGETQYF,TGTGCCACCAGTGATTCGCAGGGTACAGGGGAGACCCAGTACTTC
-,TRBJ2-7,few,TRBV12-3/TRBV12-4,CASSYNSYNEQYF,TGTGCCAGCAGTTATAACTCGTACAATGAGCAGTACTTC
TRBD1,TRBJ2-5,-,TRBV7-9,CASTAGTGIKETQYF,TGTGCCAGCACCGCCGGGACAGGGATAAAGGAGACCCAGTACTTC
-,TRBJ1-6,-,TRBV4-2,CASSQEKTGQYYSPLHF,TGTGCCAGCAGCCAAGAGAAAACGGGGCAGTATTATTCACCCCTCCACTTT
-,TRBJ1-5,-,TRBV18,CASSPFGTTEQPQHF,TGTGCCAGCTCACCATTCGGGACAACCGAACAGCCCCAGCATTTT
-,TRBJ2-5,-,TRBV6-6,CASSYSERVIRETQYF,TGTGCCAGCAGTTACTCCGAAAGGGTTATCCGGGAGACCCAGTACTTC
-,TRBJ2-3,few,TRBV12-3/TRBV12-4,CASSLALTSPPGTQYF,TGTGCCAGCAGTTTGGCACTGACGTCTCCGCCGGGTACGCAGTATTTT
-,TRBJ2-5,many,TRBV28,CASSSFQETQYF,TGTGCCAGCAGTTCTTTTCAAGAGACCCAGTACTTC
-,TRBJ1-2,-,TRBV28,CASSLPPAGIGGYTF,TGTGCCAGCAGCCTCCCTCCCGCCGGCATCGGGGGCTACACCTTC
-,TRBJ2-1,few,TRBV5-6,CASSLDRGGWYEQFF,TGTGCCAGCAGCTTGGACAGAGGCGGTTGGTATGAGCAGTTCTTC
-,TRBJ2-7,-,TRBV28,CASSTLSDRSLYEQYF,TGTGCCAGCAGTACCCTGAGCGACAGGAGTCTTTACGAGCAGTACTTC
-,TRBJ2-1,few,TRBV29-1,CSVDGGFTYDEQFF,TGCAGCGTTGATGGAGGGTTTACCTACGATGAGCAGTTCTTC
-,TRBJ2-5,-,TRBV19,CASPFGEETQYF,TGTGCCAGCCCCTTCGGAGAGGAGACCCAGTACTTC
TRBD1,TRBJ2-5,few,TRBV5-1,CASSAGTGSYQETQYF,TGCGCCAGCAGCGCAGGGACAGGGTCGTACCAAGAGACCCAGTACTTC
-,TRBJ2-4,many,TRBV3-1,CASSQGQEPNIQYF,TGTGCCAGCAGCCAAGGGCAGGAACCAAACATTCAGTACTTC
-,TRBJ1-1,-,TRBV20-1,CSAPRQVEAFF,TGCAGTGCTCCCAGGCAGGTTGAAGCTTTCTTT
TRBD2,TRBJ2-1,-,TRBV29-1,CSAPSGRDYNEQFF,TGCAGCGCACCTAGCGGGAGAGACTACAATGAGCAGTTCTTC
-,TRBJ1-1,-,TRBV5-1,CASSLTGLGRGTEAFF,TGCGCCAGCAGCTTGACAGGGCTCGGCCGGGGGACTGAAGCTTTCTTT
-,TRBJ1-4,few,TRBV6-1,CASRTGLRPRTNEKLFF,TGTGCCAGCAGGACGGGGCTTCGACCGAGGACTAATGAAAAACTGTTTTTT
TRBD1,TRBJ1-2,few,TRBV9,CASSDKQGGNYGYTF,TGTGCCAGCAGCGATAAACAGGGGGGGAACTATGGCTACACCTTC
-,TRBJ2-1,-,TRBV7-3,CASSLKPRNEQFF,TGTGCCAGCAGCTTAAAGCCCAGGAATGAGCAGTTCTTC